This TCR beta chain was found in a study of regulatory T cells. To note about this clone: What it binds is unknown.

V dropped 2 bases and J dropped 9 bases, with 18 bases sitting between them. Germline V lookup: CDR1 MDHEN, CDR2 SYDVKM. The CDR3 has 15 amino acids. General study results and limits: Hydrophobic residues at CDR3 positions 6 and 7 were enriched in conventional CD4+ T cells of CD3G-deficient patients.

Primers: 52 TRBV forward and 13 TRBJ reverse. Sequenced by immunoSEQ multiplex PCR; TCRdb stores in-frame clones only, minus some. The repertoire holds about 15,000 clones, with roughly 88% as singletons. The source of this sequence is a person between 30 and 45 years old with CD3G deficiency. Input material: conventional CD4+ T cells sorted from blood. The chain employs TRBV28 and TRBJ2-3; possibly TRBD1 or TRBD2 for D (5 bases each). The CDR3 DNA reads as TGTGCCAGCAGTTTAATGCAGGGACGGTCCTCGACGCAGTATTTT. It specifies CASSLMQGRSSTQYF.